This TCR beta chain was documented in a study of blood T cell repertoires in COVID-19. The wider study: T cells, B-cell-depleted T cells, or PBMCs provided the cDNA or gDNA that served as material.

The germline gives CDR1 LGHNT, CDR2 FRNRAP. The CDR3 has 14 residues. The V and J ends lost 7 bases and 5 bases, in that order; junction bases with no gene match: 7. The study drew participants aged about 18 to 95 years from around 24 US areas. Profiling relied on immunoSEQ multiplex PCR, and the TCRdb table lists in-frame clones only, not all of them. The sample shows roughly 250,000 clones, about 86% of them seen only once. The chain has TRBV12-5 and TRBJ1-1, with TRBD1 identical over 10 bases. The specimen was PBMCs or T cells enriched from blood (not recorded which). This clonotype originated in a woman aged 40 to 50 with acute COVID-19. The DNA for the CDR3 is TGTGCTAGTGTAGGACAGGGGGTTCGGACTGAAGCTTTCTTT. Translated, it gives CASVGQGVRTEAFF.